The T cell receptor beta chain under discussion was sequenced for a study of vaccination and CD4 T cells after COVID-19. Overall study findings and caveats: Convalescent patients' vaccine-specific clones were spike mono-reactive in 304 of 307 cases. Of the reactive clones in convalescent patients, a median around 86% showed up only post-vaccination.

This clonotype has a handful of counts. Its antigen remains unidentified. An Oncomine TCR Beta short-read assay was used to sequence the DNA from cultured CD4+ T cells. Each CDR3 protein gets one entry after TCRdb re-called the PCR reads with MiXCR. The sample lists around 20,000 distinct CDR3 sequences; under 65% were seen once. Treatment described: roughly 10-day PBMC culture with coronavirus spike peptide pools or control peptides (ViraFEST assay). The sequenced sample was CD4+ T cells from blood, cultured in vitro, obtained after SARS-CoV-2 vaccination. The clonotype originates from a human donor who received a COVID-19 vaccine.

This CDR3 reads CASSPRGGYYGYTF. CDR3 nucleotides: TGTGCCAGCAGTCCCCGGGGGGGCTACTATGGCTACACCTTC. This chain links TRBV12-3 or TRBV12-4 with TRBJ1-2; tentative D call: TRBD1 (6 bases). The CDR3 spans 14 residues. Deletions cut 5 bases from V and 3 bases from J, with 13 bases between.